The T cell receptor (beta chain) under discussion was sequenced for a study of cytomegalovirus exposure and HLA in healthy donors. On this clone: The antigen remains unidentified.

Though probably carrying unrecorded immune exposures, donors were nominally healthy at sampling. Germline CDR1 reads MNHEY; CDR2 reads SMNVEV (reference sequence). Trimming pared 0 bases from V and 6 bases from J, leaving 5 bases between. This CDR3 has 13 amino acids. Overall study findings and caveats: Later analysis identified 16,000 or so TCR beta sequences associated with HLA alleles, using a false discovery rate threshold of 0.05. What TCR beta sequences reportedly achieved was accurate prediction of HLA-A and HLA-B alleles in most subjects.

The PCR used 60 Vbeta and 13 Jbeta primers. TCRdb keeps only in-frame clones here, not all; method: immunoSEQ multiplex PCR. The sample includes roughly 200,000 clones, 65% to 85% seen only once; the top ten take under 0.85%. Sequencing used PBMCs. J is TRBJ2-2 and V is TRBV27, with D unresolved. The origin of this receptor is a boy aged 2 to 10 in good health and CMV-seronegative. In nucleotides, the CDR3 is TGTGCCAGCAGTTTATCCGGGTCCGGGGAGCTGTTTTTT. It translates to CASSLSGSGELFF.